This TCR beta chain was identified during a study of blood T cell repertoires in COVID-19. In the authors' workflow: Amplified reference gene primers provided the basis for estimating nucleated cell counts. Profiling relied on immunoSEQ multiplex PCR, and the TCRdb table lists in-frame clones only, not all of them. V, J and clone size reflect that table, while D and trimming were determined from the DNA. The profile shows 95,000 to 150,000 clones, about 74% of them singletons. Germline V gene lookup returns CDR1 MNHEY and CDR2 SMNVEV (reference sequence). V lost 5 bases and J lost 4; bases outside the gene matches: 8. There are 15 residues in the CDR3. The table lists this clone with a count of one.

This chain connects TRBV27 to TRBJ2-7; 10 bases agree with TRBD1. The clonotype was recovered from a man between 60 and 75 years old with acute or convalescent COVID-19. Sequencing used peripheral blood. Here the CDR3 DNA reads TGTGCCAGCAGTGGACGCCGGGACAGGGGATACGAGCAGTACTTC. This gives the protein CASSGRRDRGYEQYF.